A selection of T cell receptor beta chains follows, all from one sample in a study of regulatory and conventional T cells in RAG deficiency. TCRdb's copy holds only in-frame clones and misses some; the assay was immunoSEQ multiplex PCR. The table includes around 10,000 clones, roughly nine tenths detected once. The same specimen was also included in a second study, on regulatory T cells.

Sequencing was done on a sample of Tregs sorted from blood. These receptor sequences come from a human donor in good health. Each CDR3 is given with its conserved first and last residue. The order of the fields is clone size, D gene, V gene, J gene, CDR3 protein, CDR3 DNA. D genes are given only for firm matches. The size entry is marked missing in some rows and otherwise reads once, few, many or a size class.

NA	NA	TRBV5-1	TRBJ1-3	CASNRDPSGNTIYF	TGCGCCAGCAATCGGGACCCCTCTGGAAACACCATATATTTT
few	TRBD1	TRBV5-1	TRBJ2-7	CASSLSPQGVIDEQYF	TGCGCCAGCAGCTTGTCCCCACAGGGGGTAATCGACGAGCAGTACTTC
NA	NA	TRBV5-5	TRBJ2-1	CASSPPSGTVYNEQFF	TGTGCCAGCAGCCCCCCCTCCGGGACTGTATACAATGAGCAGTTCTTC
NA	NA	TRBV6-6	TRBJ1-4	CASSYSRRNNEKLFF	TGTGCCAGCAGTTACTCAAGGCGCAATAATGAAAAACTGTTTTTT
NA	NA	TRBV28	TRBJ1-3	CASTSGVNTIYF	TGTGCCAGCACCTCAGGGGTTAACACCATATATTTT
NA	NA	TRBV6-6	TRBJ1-5	CASSYLGGGQPQHF	TGTGCCAGCAGTTACCTAGGGGGTGGTCAGCCCCAGCATTTT
NA	NA	TRBV6-1	TRBJ2-2	CASSEPAGLTGELFF	TGTGCCAGCAGTGAACCCGCGGGCCTCACCGGGGAGCTGTTTTTT
once	NA	TRBV19	TRBJ1-4	CASSVPGHRGQNEKLFF	TGTGCCAGTAGTGTCCCGGGACACCGGGGCCAAAATGAAAAACTGTTTTTT
NA	NA	TRBV2	TRBJ2-6	CASSLQLFSGANVLTF	TGTGCCAGCAGTCTACAGCTCTTCTCTGGGGCCAACGTCCTGACTTTC
NA	TRBD1	TRBV2	TRBJ1-4	CASSSGQINEKLFF	TGTGCCAGCAGTTCGGGACAGATAAATGAAAAACTGTTTTTT
NA	NA	TRBV5-1	TRBJ2-7	CASSPDRYEQYF	TGCGCCAGCAGCCCGGACCGTTACGAGCAGTACTTC
NA	NA	TRBV29-1	TRBJ2-5	CSVEDGDSPKGETQYF	TGCAGCGTTGAAGATGGAGACAGCCCCAAGGGGGAGACCCAGTACTTC
NA	NA	TRBV5-1	TRBJ2-5	CASRPGDGGLETQYF	TGCGCCAGCAGACCAGGAGACGGCGGGTTGGAGACCCAGTACTTC
NA	NA	TRBV11-1	TRBJ2-7	CASSSLGGIEQYF	TGTGCCAGCAGCTCCCTCGGGGGTATTGAGCAGTACTTC
NA	TRBD2	TRBV6-5	TRBJ2-7	CASSLAGAYEQYF	TGTGCCAGCAGCCTAGCGGGGGCCTACGAGCAGTACTTC
NA	TRBD2	TRBV5-4	TRBJ2-7	CASSLVGGDEQYF	TGTGCCAGCAGCTTGGTGGGGGGGGACGAGCAGTACTTC
NA	TRBD2	TRBV27	TRBJ2-7	CASRLTASGGYEQYF	TGTGCCAGCAGACTGACCGCTAGCGGGGGTTACGAGCAGTACTTC
NA	TRBD1	TRBV5-6	TRBJ1-1	CASSLFQGVHTEAFF	TGTGCCAGCAGCTTGTTCCAGGGGGTGCACACTGAAGCTTTCTTT
NA	NA	TRBV9	TRBJ2-5	CASSVGATDQETQYF	TGTGCCAGCAGCGTAGGAGCGACCGATCAAGAGACCCAGTACTTC
NA	TRBD1	TRBV13	TRBJ1-4	CASTRTGRAVATNEKLFF	TGTGCCAGCACCCGGACAGGTCGGGCAGTTGCAACTAATGAAAAACTGTTTTTT
once	TRBD2	TRBV11-3	TRBJ2-1	CASSLATSGRNEQFF	TGTGCCAGCAGCTTAGCGACTAGCGGGAGGAATGAGCAGTTCTTC
NA	NA	TRBV19	TRBJ2-5	CASSIRQGAETQYF	TGTGCCAGTAGTATACGGCAGGGAGCAGAGACCCAGTACTTC
once	NA	TRBV9	TRBJ2-1	CASSVGGVEQFF	TGTGCCAGCAGCGTAGGGGGCGTTGAGCAGTTCTTC
once	NA	TRBV21-1	TRBJ2-6	CASSLSKQSRANVLTF	TGTGCCAGCAGCCTGTCTAAACAAAGTCGGGCCAACGTCCTGACTTTC
NA	TRBD2	TRBV18	TRBJ2-7	CASSPSTSGVQYF	TGTGCCAGCTCACCCTCGACTAGCGGGGTTCAGTACTTC
few	NA	TRBV19	TRBJ1-3	CASRGTSSGNTIYF	TGTGCCAGTAGGGGGACAAGCTCTGGAAACACCATATATTTT
NA	NA	TRBV6-1	TRBJ2-5	CASSADSGETQYF	TGTGCCAGCAGTGCGGACAGCGGAGAGACCCAGTACTTC
NA	NA	TRBV15	TRBJ1-2	CATSVVPGNYGYTF	TGTGCCACCAGTGTCGTACCAGGGAACTATGGCTACACCTTC
NA	TRBD1	TRBV7-8	TRBJ1-2	CASSSRTGNYGYTF	TGTGCCAGCAGCTCCCGGACAGGGAACTATGGCTACACCTTC
NA	TRBD1	TRBV6-5	TRBJ1-4	CASSTGAAEKLFF	TGTGCCAGCAGTACAGGGGCCGCTGAAAAACTGTTTTTT
NA	NA	TRBV21-1	TRBJ1-1	CASSLRQGPHTEAFF	TGTGCCAGCAGCCTCCGGCAGGGGCCTCACACTGAAGCTTTCTTT
NA	TRBD2	TRBV27	TRBJ2-7	CASNPGPGLAGGGEQYF	TGTGCCAGCAATCCTGGGCCGGGACTAGCGGGAGGGGGCGAGCAGTACTTC
once	NA	TRBV7-9	TRBJ2-7	CASSLGSQVPAEQYF	TGTGCCAGCAGCCTAGGGTCGCAGGTCCCCGCCGAGCAGTACTTC
NA	NA	TRBV6-4	TRBJ2-2	CASSVAGELTGELFF	TGTGCCAGCAGTGTCGCAGGGGAGCTTACCGGGGAGCTGTTTTTT
NA	NA	TRBV18	TRBJ2-3	CASSPVFPTDTQYF	TGTGCCAGCTCACCAGTCTTTCCCACAGATACGCAGTATTTT
few	TRBD2	TRBV7-2	TRBJ2-1	CASRSLAGGLLIYNEQFF	TGTGCCAGCAGGTCATTAGCGGGGGGTCTGCTTATCTACAATGAGCAGTTCTTC
once	NA	TRBV5-6	TRBJ2-5	CASSFGGGMGQETQYF	TGTGCCAGCAGCTTTGGAGGGGGAATGGGTCAAGAGACCCAGTACTTC
NA	NA	TRBV19	TRBJ2-2	CASDSSANTGELFF	TGTGCCAGCGACTCCAGCGCGAACACCGGGGAGCTGTTTTTT
NA	NA	TRBV11-2	TRBJ2-1	CASSSLGTFYNEQFF	TGTGCCAGCAGCTCGCTAGGGACGTTCTACAATGAGCAGTTCTTC
NA	NA	TRBV18	TRBJ1-5	CASSPPGVGQPQHF	TGTGCCAGCTCACCACCAGGGGTTGGTCAGCCCCAGCATTTT
NA	NA	TRBV9	TRBJ2-2	CASSVAMGGELFF	TGTGCCAGCAGCGTAGCAATGGGCGGGGAGCTGTTTTTT
NA	NA	TRBV7-6	TRBJ2-1	CASSSSRYEQFF	TGTGCCAGCAGCTCAAGTCGTTATGAGCAGTTCTTC
NA	NA	TRBV6-6	TRBJ1-1	CASSYISGNTEAFF	TGTGCCAGCAGTTACATTTCCGGGAACACTGAAGCTTTCTTT
NA	TRBD2	TRBV15	TRBJ2-1	CATSHGLESLNEQFF	TGTGCCACCAGCCATGGACTAGAAAGTTTGAATGAGCAGTTCTTC
NA	NA	TRBV19	TRBJ1-2	CASSITSGRSYGYTF	TGTGCCAGTAGTATAACCTCGGGTCGAAGCTATGGCTACACCTTC
few	NA	TRBV14	TRBJ1-4	CASSQARRNEKLFF	TGTGCCAGCAGCCAAGCCAGGAGAAATGAAAAACTGTTTTTT